This TCR beta chain appears in the sequencing data of a study of shared clonotypes between healthy human individuals (dated by TCRdb to 2020 to 2022). Background for the entire study: A couple of women and a few men aged 18 to 49 years were included in the cohort. For each donor, three plates each were used for CD4 naive and CD4 memory, two plates were used for CD8 naive, and one plate was used for CD8 memory. Blood TCR repertoires of a handful of healthy adults were deeply sequenced to estimate repertoire size and the extent of clonotype sharing between individuals. Libraries were prepared and TCR repertoires were sequenced by different laboratories using diverse techniques, in order to increase sequencing depth and limit assay-specific biases. Per donor, leukapheresis produced somewhere between about 0.85 and 9.5 billion PBMCs.

Using the deep immunoSEQ assay, multiplex PCR amplified TCR CDR3 regions from genomic DNA. Genomic DNA extracted from each cell subset was distributed evenly over all wells of several immunoSEQ 96-well plates, and each plate served as one replicate. For sorted subsets, around 0.2 ug of genomic DNA, equivalent to some 30,000 T cell genomes, went into each replicate PCR. Purified libraries were quantified with a Qubit 3.0 fluorometer, sized on a Bioanalyzer 2100, and re-quantified with the KAPA Library Quantification kit. Every immunoSEQ 96-well plate was sequenced on a dedicated single-read 150-cycle Illumina NextSeq 550 flow cell. The paper's processing steps were these. Because only junctional sequences without quality scores were contained in the immunoSEQ output, filtering matching that applied to full-length reads could not be performed. To assign V/J genes and CDR3, sequences were annotated against IMGT germline references using PyIR, a Python wrapper for IgBLAST v1.9. Reads were filtered out if the reads had weak V/J assignments (E-value above 1e-6), no CDR3, stop codons, out-of-frame junctions, or ambiguous translated residues. V3J clonotypes were defined as sequences sharing the same inferred V gene, J gene, and CDR3 amino acid sequence. To compute the percentage overlap between repertoires, the number of shared unique clonotypes was divided by the size of the smaller repertoire. RTK rarefaction, the Chao1 estimator, and Recon v2.1 estimates of unobserved clonotypes were used to assess repertoire richness. For all TCRbeta clonotypes obtained by the gDNA method from a handful of donors, generation probabilities were computed with OLGA. As stored in TCRdb, this immuneACCESS dataset retains in-frame rearrangements with V and J assigned. A fraction of the clones does not appear; measured against another copy, unresolved V genes explain less than half of the discrepancy, and the remainder lacks a known reason. From that table come the V and J calls and clone size; the DNA was used to work out D and trimming. This sample gives 150,000 to 200,000 clones in total; roughly 70% of them show up just once. The ten largest account for less than 11% of the sample.

The CDR3 numbers 15 residues from cysteine through phenylalanine. Just CDR3 DNA is preserved here, 45 bases in frame from base 1. The junction shows trimming of 4 bases on V and 0 bases on J, and the gene matches do not reach 3 bases of it. Based on the germline V gene, the CDR1 and CDR2 sequences are SGHAT and FQNNGV. Paper-wide results and their limitations: Compared with non-shared clonotypes, the clonotypes found in all four sorted-subset donors had higher generation probabilities. Rarefaction of sorted-subset datasets indicated incomplete sequencing despite the large sequencing depth. Roughly 5% of naive CD4, 3.5% of naive CD8, roughly 2.5% of memory CD4, and 0.4% of memory CD8 clonotypes were shared across a few donors. Because the study included only a small number of donors, the genetic and exposure-history diversity represented was limited. Naive subsets generally had larger estimated clonotype richness than memory subsets. Only blood was sampled, and tissue TCR repertoires likely differ from those in blood. Pairwise subsampling indicated that sequencing depth was expected to affect the degree of clonotype sharing among donors.

As regards this clone: Its antigen remains unidentified. There are no base qualities to consult, and no much larger clone falls within one base.

Donors were healthy HIV-negative adults with no recently reported acute infections or vaccinations. Every donor was a Caucasian adult residing in Nashville, Tennessee, USA. CD4+ T cells were enriched by magnetic negative selection; naive cells were then positively selected on CD45RA, and the negative fraction formed the memory subset. After blood collection by leukapheresis, PBMCs were isolated using Ficoll-Histopaque density gradient centrifugation and then cryopreserved in the vapor phase of liquid nitrogen. Purity and quantity of every magnetically sorted T cell population were checked by analytical flow cytometry. Genomic DNA was isolated from every sorted fraction and measured by UV absorbance on a Nanodrop 2000c.

Input material: memory CD4+ T cells sorted from blood. Per the publication, the cell subset or site label means: CD45RA-negative fraction. The TCR sequence derives from a man aged 25 to 40 in good health. This receptor chain uses TRBV11-2 and TRBJ2-7, and 10 bases in between align with TRBD2. The CDR3 has the sequence CASSYLAGASYEQYF. The sequenced DNA: TGTGCCAGCAGCTACCTAGCGGGGGCCTCCTACGAGCAGTACTTC.